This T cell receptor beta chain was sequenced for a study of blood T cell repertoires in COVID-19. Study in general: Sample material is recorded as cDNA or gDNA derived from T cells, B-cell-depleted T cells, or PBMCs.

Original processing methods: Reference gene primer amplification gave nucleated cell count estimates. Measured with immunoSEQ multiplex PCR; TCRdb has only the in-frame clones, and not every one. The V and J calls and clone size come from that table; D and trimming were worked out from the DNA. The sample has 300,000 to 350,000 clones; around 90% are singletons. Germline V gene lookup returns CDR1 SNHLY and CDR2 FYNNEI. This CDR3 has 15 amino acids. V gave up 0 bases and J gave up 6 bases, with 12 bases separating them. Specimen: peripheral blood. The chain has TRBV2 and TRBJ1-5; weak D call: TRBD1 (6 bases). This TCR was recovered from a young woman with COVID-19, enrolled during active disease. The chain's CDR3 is CASSEANRVGQPQHF. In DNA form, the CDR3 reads TGTGCCAGCAGTGAAGCTAACAGGGTGGGTCAGCCCCAGCATTTT. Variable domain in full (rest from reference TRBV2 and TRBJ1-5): EPEVTQTPSHQVTQMGQEVILRCVPISNHLYFYWYRQILGQKVEFLVSFYNNEISEKSEIFDDQFSVERPDGSNFTLKIRSTKLEDSAMYFCASSEANRVGQPQHFGDGTRLSIL.